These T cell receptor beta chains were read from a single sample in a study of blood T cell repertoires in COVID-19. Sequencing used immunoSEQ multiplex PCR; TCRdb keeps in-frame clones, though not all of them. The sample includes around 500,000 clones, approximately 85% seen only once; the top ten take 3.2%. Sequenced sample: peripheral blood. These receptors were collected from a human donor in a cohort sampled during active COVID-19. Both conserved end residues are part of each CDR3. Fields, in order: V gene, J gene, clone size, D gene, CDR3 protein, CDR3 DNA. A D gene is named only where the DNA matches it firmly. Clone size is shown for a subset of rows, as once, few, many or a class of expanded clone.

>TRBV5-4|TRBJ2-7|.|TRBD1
CASSGRQGRYEQYF
TGTGCCAGCAGCGGCCGACAGGGCCGCTACGAGCAGTACTTC
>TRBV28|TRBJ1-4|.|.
CASSQPTGREKLFF
TGTGCCAGCAGTCAACCTACCGGCAGGGAAAAACTGTTTTTT
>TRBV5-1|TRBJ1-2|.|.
CASSLGSTDPNYGYTF
TGCGCCAGCAGCTTGGGGTCCACAGACCCTAACTATGGCTACACCTTC
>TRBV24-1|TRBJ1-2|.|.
CATSDSYYGYTF
TGTGCCACCAGTGATTCCTACTATGGCTACACCTTC
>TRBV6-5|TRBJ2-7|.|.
CASSQIYEQYF
TGTGCCAGCAGCCAGATCTACGAGCAGTACTTC
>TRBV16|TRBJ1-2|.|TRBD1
CASSQFIGTGTYGYTF
TGTGCCAGCAGCCAATTCATCGGGACAGGGACCTATGGCTACACCTTC
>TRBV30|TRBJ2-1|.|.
CAWSSGGGRRDEQFF
TGTGCCTGGAGTTCTGGGGGCGGGAGAAGAGATGAGCAGTTCTTC
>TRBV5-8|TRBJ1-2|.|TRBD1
CASSFTGGYGYTF
TGTGCCAGCAGCTTTACAGGGGGGTATGGCTACACCTTC
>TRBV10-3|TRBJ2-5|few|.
CAISVGGQETQYF
TGTGCCATCAGTGTGGGGGGCCAAGAGACCCAGTACTTC
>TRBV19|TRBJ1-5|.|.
CASSIIDGWDQPQHF
TGTGCCAGCTCTATTATAGACGGGTGGGATCAGCCCCAGCATTTT
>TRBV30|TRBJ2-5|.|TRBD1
CAWGTGGETQYF
TGTGCCTGGGGGACAGGCGGCGAGACCCAGTACTTC
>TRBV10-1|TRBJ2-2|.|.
CASPTRGRGTGELFF
TGCGCCAGCCCGACCAGGGGCCGGGGCACCGGGGAGCTGTTTTTT
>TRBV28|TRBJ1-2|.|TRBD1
CASLSGGYGYTF
TGTGCCAGCCTCTCAGGGGGCTATGGCTACACCTTC
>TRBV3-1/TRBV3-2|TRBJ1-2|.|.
CASSPLSGYGYTF
TGTGCCAGCAGCCCCTTGTCAGGCTATGGCTACACCTTC
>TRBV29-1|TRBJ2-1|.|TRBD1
CSVSRRDRGAYNEQFF
TGCAGCGTCTCCCGACGGGACAGGGGCGCCTACAATGAGCAGTTCTTC
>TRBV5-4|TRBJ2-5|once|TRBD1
CASSLYSRQGAETQYF
TGTGCCAGCAGCTTGTATTCGCGACAGGGTGCCGAGACCCAGTACTTC
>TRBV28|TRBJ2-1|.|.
CASSLSPRKQFF
TGTGCCAGCAGTTTATCCCCCAGGAAGCAGTTCTTC
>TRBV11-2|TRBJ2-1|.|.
CASSLGAGLAHNNEQFF
TGTGCCAGCAGCTTAGGGGCGGGGCTAGCGCATAACAATGAGCAGTTCTTC
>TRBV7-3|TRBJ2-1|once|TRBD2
CASSLKPGLAGGGSYNEQFF
TGTGCCAGCAGCTTAAAACCGGGACTAGCGGGAGGGGGCTCCTACAATGAGCAGTTCTTC
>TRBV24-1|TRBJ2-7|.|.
CATSDSRPESMYEQYF
TGTGCCACCAGTGATTCCCGCCCAGAATCCATGTACGAGCAGTACTTC
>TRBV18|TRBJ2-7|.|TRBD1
CASSPGQGGDSKYF
TGTGCCAGCTCACCCGGACAGGGTGGGGATTCAAAGTACTTC
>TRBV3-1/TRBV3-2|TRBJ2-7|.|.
CASSQVPFSSYEQYF
TGTGCCAGCAGCCAAGTCCCCTTCTCCTCCTACGAGCAGTACTTC
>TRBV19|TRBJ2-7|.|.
CASTSPWPYEQYF
TGTGCCAGTACCTCCCCTTGGCCCTACGAGCAGTACTTC
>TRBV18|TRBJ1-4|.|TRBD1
CASSPLVTGGAGGEKLFF
TGTGCCAGCTCACCACTAGTGACAGGGGGCGCCGGGGGAGAAAAACTGTTTTTT
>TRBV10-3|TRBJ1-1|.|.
CAISGGSMNTEAFF
TGTGCCATCAGTGGGGGCAGTATGAACACTGAAGCTTTCTTT
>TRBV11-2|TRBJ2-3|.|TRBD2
CASSLGLAADTQYF
TGTGCCAGCAGTTTAGGACTAGCGGCAGATACGCAGTATTTT
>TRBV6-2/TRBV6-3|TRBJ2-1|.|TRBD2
CASSRIAGGDPNEQFF
TGTGCCAGCAGTCGTATAGCGGGAGGTGATCCCAATGAGCAGTTCTTC
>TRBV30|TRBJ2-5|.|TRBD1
CASRDSQETQYF
TGTGCCTCAAGGGACAGCCAAGAGACCCAGTACTTC
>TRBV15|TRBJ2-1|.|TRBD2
CATSDPSSGAYNEQFF
TGTGCCACCAGCGATCCATCTAGCGGGGCCTACAATGAGCAGTTCTTC
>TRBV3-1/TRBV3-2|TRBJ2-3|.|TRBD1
CASSQGKRGTGGTDTQYF
TGTGCCAGCAGCCAAGGAAAAAGGGGGACAGGGGGCACAGATACGCAGTATTTT
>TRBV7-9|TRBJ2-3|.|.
CASSLSGPTDTQYF
TGTGCCAGCAGCTTAAGCGGTCCCACAGATACGCAGTATTTT
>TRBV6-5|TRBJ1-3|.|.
CASSYQDTIYF
TGTGCCAGCAGTTACCAGGACACCATATATTTT
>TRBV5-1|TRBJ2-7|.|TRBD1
CASSLAGQGMYEQYF
TGCGCCAGCAGCTTAGCGGGACAGGGGATGTACGAGCAGTACTTC
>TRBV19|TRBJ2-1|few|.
CASSIRGENSYNEQFF
TGTGCCAGTAGTATCAGGGGCGAGAACTCCTACAATGAGCAGTTCTTC
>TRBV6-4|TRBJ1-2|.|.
CASSASPGEQGYTF
TGTGCCAGCAGTGCGTCACCAGGGGAGCAGGGCTACACCTTC
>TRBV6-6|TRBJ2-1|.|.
CASSYSSGNEQFF
TGTGCCAGCAGTTACTCTAGCGGCAATGAGCAGTTCTTC
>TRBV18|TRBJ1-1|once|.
CASSGRGREFAEAFF
TGTGCCAGCTCAGGTAGAGGCCGGGAGTTCGCTGAAGCTTTCTTT
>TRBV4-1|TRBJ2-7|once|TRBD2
CASSQDAELAGVRYEQYF
TGCGCCAGCAGCCAAGATGCCGAACTAGCGGGAGTTCGCTACGAGCAGTACTTC
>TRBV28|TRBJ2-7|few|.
CAEPYEQYF
TGTGCCGAGCCCTACGAGCAGTACTTC
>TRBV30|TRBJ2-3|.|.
CAWSFSPTDTQYF
TGTGCCTGGAGTTTCAGTCCCACAGATACGCAGTATTTT
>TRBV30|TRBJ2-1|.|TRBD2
CAWSGGRAGPHQATYNEQFF
TGTGCCTGGAGTGGGGGCAGAGCGGGACCTCATCAGGCGACCTACAATGAGCAGTTCTTC
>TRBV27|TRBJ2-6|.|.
CASSLGPDRSTSGANVLTF
TGTGCCAGCAGTTTAGGTCCAGACAGATCCACCTCTGGGGCCAACGTCCTGACTTTC
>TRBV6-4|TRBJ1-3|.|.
CASSDSNRRGIVGAAGNTIYF
TGTGCCAGCAGTGACTCGAATCGGCGGGGTATTGTTGGTGCTGCTGGAAACACCATATATTTT
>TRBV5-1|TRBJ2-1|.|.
CASSLRPGGFEQFF
TGCGCCAGCAGCTTGCGGCCTGGCGGATTTGAGCAGTTCTTC
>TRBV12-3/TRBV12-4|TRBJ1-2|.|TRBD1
CASSRTGYGYTF
TGTGCCAGCAGTAGGACAGGCTATGGCTACACCTTC
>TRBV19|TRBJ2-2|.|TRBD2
CASSGPGLALNTGELFF
TGTGCCAGTAGTGGACCGGGACTAGCGCTTAACACCGGGGAGCTGTTTTTT
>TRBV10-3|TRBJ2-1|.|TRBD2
CATGTSGTPGPTRDEQFF
TGTGCCACCGGGACTAGCGGGACCCCGGGGCCCACGAGGGATGAGCAGTTCTTC
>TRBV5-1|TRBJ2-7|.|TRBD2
CASSLLSGGTYEQYF
TGCGCCAGCAGCTTGTTGAGCGGGGGCACTTACGAGCAGTACTTC
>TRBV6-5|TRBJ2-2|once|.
CASNLAAEVGELFF
TGTGCCAGCAATCTAGCTGCGGAAGTCGGGGAGCTGTTTTTT